The 4 T cell receptor beta chains below all came from one sample that was sequenced in a study of cytomegalovirus exposure and HLA in healthy donors. The PCR employed 60 Vbeta primers together with 13 Jbeta primers. Using immunoSEQ multiplex PCR, the repertoire was profiled, and TCRdb retains in-frame clones only, with some absent. The sample consists of some 120,000 clones, approximately 61% of them appearing once. The sequenced sample consisted of PBMCs. The source is a man aged 25-45 years in good health and CMV-seropositive.

This chain uses TRBV28 with TRBJ2-3, with 7 bases that match TRBD2. Germline loops: CDR1 MDHEN, CDR2 SYDVKM. Trimming cost V 5 bases and J 12 bases; bases outside gene matches: 8. The CDR3 is made up of 12 amino acids. Here the CDR3 reads CASSPWGGHQYF. CDR3 sequence (DNA): TGTGCCAGCAGTCCATGGGGGGGTCATCAGTATTTT. Using reference TRBV28 and TRBJ2-3 for the parts outside the CDR3, the full variable domain is DVKVTQSSRYLVKRTGEKVFLECVQDMDHENMFWYRQDPGLGLRLIYFSYDVKMKEKGDIPEGYSVSREKKERFSLILESASTNQTSMYLCASSPWGGHQYFGPGTRLTVL.

This clone turned up a few times. This chain uses TRBV5-1 with TRBJ1-4, with a tentative D call TRBD1 (5 bases). V was cut by 4 bases and J by 4 bases, with 14 bases left in between. This CDR3 has 15 amino acids. Germline V gives CDR1 SGHRS, CDR2 YFSETQ. In DNA, the CDR3 is TGCGCCAGCAGCGGCGGGACCGCTCATAATGAAAAACTGTTTTTT. This sequence encodes CASSGGTAHNEKLFF.

There are a few counts of this clone. The gene calls are TRBV6-1 and TRBJ2-3; D perhaps matches TRBD1 (6 bases). The CDR3 covers 15 residues. Germline assignment: CDR1 MNHNS and CDR2 SASEGT. V lost 0 bases and J 4 bases, leaving 11 bases between the germline ends. The chain's CDR3 is CASSEALQGADTQYF. The DNA for the CDR3 is TGTGCCAGCAGTGAAGCCCTACAGGGTGCAGATACGCAGTATTTT.

The V and J genes are TRBV1 and TRBJ2-1; no check of the table's D call, TRBD2, against the DNA was made. TRBV1 is listed as a pseudogene. This CDR3 is built from 15 residues. The CDR3 spells CTSSCWGLENNEQFF. The CDR3 DNA sequence: TGCACCAGCAGCTGTTGGGGACTAGAGAACAATGAGCAGTTCTTC.